This T cell receptor beta chain was sequenced during a study of regulatory T cells in long-lasting Graves disease. Study findings and constraints: The study found lower TCR diversity in persistent Graves' patients than in newly diagnosed ones.

In this sample, this clonotype turned up many times. Its antigen remains unidentified. The authors built TCR beta libraries using iRepertoire HTBI primers and Arm-PCR of CDR3 regions. In the authors' methods: From all samples, identification returned 14 TRBJ and just over 60 TRBV segments. In TCRdb, the multiplex PCR reads were re-called with MiXCR into one record per CDR3 protein. For this entry, the V and J calls and clone size follow TCRdb and not the study's own pipeline. The data contain approximately 310,000 distinct CDR3 sequences, roughly 18% of them singletons. Time point described: newly diagnosed GD, antithyroid drugs for less than 3 months. Extracted RNA from PBMCs served as the source of the TCR library. As collected, the peripheral blood samples measured 7 to 9.5 milliliters each and went into EDTA tubes. The input for sequencing was peripheral blood mononuclear cells (PBMCs), taken at new diagnosis, from a patient treated with antithyroid drugs. This sequence was found in a female donor with Graves disease.

The CDR3 nucleotides are TGCAGTGCCATACTGGGGACTAGCAGTGCAGATACGCAGTATTTT. Amino acids: CSAILGTSSADTQYF. This chain connects TRBV20-1 to TRBJ2-3; 9 nucleotides align to TRBD2. Trimming took 6 bases from V and 4 from J; bases not matched to a gene: 11. CDR1 is DFQATT, CDR2 SNEGSKA, per germline (reference sequence). The CDR3 is 15 amino acids.